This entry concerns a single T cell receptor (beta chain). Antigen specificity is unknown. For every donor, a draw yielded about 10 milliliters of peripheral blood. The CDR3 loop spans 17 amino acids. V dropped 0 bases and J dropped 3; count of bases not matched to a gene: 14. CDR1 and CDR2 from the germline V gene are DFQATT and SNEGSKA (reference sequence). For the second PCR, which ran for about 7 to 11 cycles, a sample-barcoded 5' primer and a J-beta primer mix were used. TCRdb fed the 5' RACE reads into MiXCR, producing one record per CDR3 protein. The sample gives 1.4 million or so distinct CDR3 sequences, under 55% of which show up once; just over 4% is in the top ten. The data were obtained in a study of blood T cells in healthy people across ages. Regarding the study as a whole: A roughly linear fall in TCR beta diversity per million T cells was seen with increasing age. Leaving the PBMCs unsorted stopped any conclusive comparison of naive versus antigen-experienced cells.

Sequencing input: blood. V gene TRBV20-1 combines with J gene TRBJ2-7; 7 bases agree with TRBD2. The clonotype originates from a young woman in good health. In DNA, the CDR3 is TGCAGTGCTAGAGATCTTTGGGAGGGTGAGCGCAGCTACGAGCAGTACTTC. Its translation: CSARDLWEGERSYEQYF.